This TCR beta chain was sequenced during a study of shared clonotypes between healthy human individuals (TCRdb year 2020). Study-wide context: A couple of women and a few men aged 18 to 49 years were included in the cohort. For each donor, three plates each were used for CD4 naive and CD4 memory, two plates were used for CD8 naive, and one plate was used for CD8 memory. The study deeply sequenced blood TCR repertoires of about 5 healthy adults to estimate repertoire size and the extent of clonotype sharing between individuals. To increase sequencing depth and limit assay-specific biases, different laboratories used diverse techniques to prepare libraries and sequence TCR repertoires. Between about 0.85 and 10 billion PBMCs per donor were obtained by leukapheresis.

TCR CDR3 regions were amplified from genomic DNA by multiplex PCR using the deep immunoSEQ assay. Extracted genomic DNA from each cell subset was distributed evenly across all wells of several immunoSEQ 96-well plates, and each plate was treated as a replicate. Each replicate PCR for sorted subsets received 200 ng genomic DNA, equal to roughly 33,000 T cell genomes. Purified libraries were measured with a Qubit 3.0 fluorometer, size-checked on a Bioanalyzer 2100, and measured again with the KAPA Library Quantification kit. A separate single-read 150-cycle Illumina NextSeq 550 flow cell was used to sequence each immunoSEQ 96-well plate. Per the original workflow: Because the immunoSEQ output included only junctional sequences and no quality scores, the filtering could not be the same as the filtering used for full-length reads. To assign V/J genes and CDR3, sequences were annotated against IMGT germline references using PyIR, a Python wrapper for IgBLAST v1.9. Reads were filtered out if the reads had weak V/J assignments (E-value above 1e-6), no CDR3, stop codons, out-of-frame junctions, or ambiguous translated residues. V3J clonotypes were defined as sequences sharing the same inferred V gene, J gene, and CDR3 amino acid sequence. Percentage overlap between repertoires was calculated by dividing the number of shared unique clonotypes by the size of the smaller repertoire. Repertoire richness was assessed with RTK rarefaction, the Chao1 estimator, and Recon v2.1 estimates of unobserved clonotypes. Generation probabilities were computed with OLGA for all TCRbeta clonotypes obtained by the gDNA method from four donors. TCRdb limited this immuneACCESS table to in-frame rearrangements with V and J called. A share of clones is missing; checked studies link under half to unresolved V genes, and the rest is unexplained. The V and J calls and the clone size are those of that table, but D and trimming were determined from the DNA. The sample includes 2 million to 3 million clones, with under 95% observed a single time. The ten biggest clones cover more than 0.35% of the sample.

As concerns this clone: Which antigen it targets is not known. Base qualities are not at hand, and no much larger clone is one base apart.

Donors were healthy HIV-negative adults with no recently reported acute infections or vaccinations. Every donor was a Caucasian adult living in Nashville, Tennessee, USA. CD4+ T cells were enriched through magnetic negative selection, after which naive cells were positively selected on CD45RA and the remaining negative fraction served as the memory subset. Blood was obtained by leukapheresis, after which PBMCs were separated by Ficoll-Histopaque density gradient centrifugation and cryopreserved in liquid nitrogen vapor phase. Analytical flow cytometry was used to check the purity and quantity of each magnetically sorted T cell population. Genomic DNA was isolated from every sorted fraction and measured by UV absorbance on a Nanodrop 2000c. According to the germline V gene (reference sequence), CDR1 reads LNHDA and CDR2 reads SQIVND. The CDR3 measures 16 amino acids from cysteine to phenylalanine. Just the 48-base CDR3 DNA is kept, in frame starting at base 1. V is pared back by 4 bases and J by 5 bases, with 20 bases lying between the germline termini.

The investigation overall reported the following: Incomplete sequencing was indicated by rarefaction of sorted-subset datasets, despite the large sequencing depth. About 4.5% of naive CD4, roughly 3.6% of naive CD8, about 2.1% of memory CD4, and approximately 0.4% of memory CD8 clonotypes were shared across a few donors. Because the study included a small number of donors, the genetic and exposure-history diversity represented was limited. Estimated clonotype richness was generally larger for naive than for memory subsets. Pairwise subsampling indicated that sequencing depth was expected to affect the degree of clonotype sharing among donors. Compared with non-shared clonotypes, clonotypes shared by all four sorted-subset donors had higher generation probabilities. Sampling was restricted to blood, and TCR repertoires in tissues likely differ from the TCR repertoires found in blood.

The sequence was obtained from a man aged 18 to 30 in good health. Some clones in this sample may be carry-over from other donors' samples. What was sequenced was naive CD4+ T cells from PBMCs. The cell subset or site label corresponds to: CD45RA+ positively selected. The V gene is TRBV19 and the J gene is TRBJ2-5; the D gene lacks a confident call. The CDR3 corresponds to CASSKPGGKGRETQYF. The nucleotide sequence is given as TGTGCCAGTAGTAAACCGGGCGGAAAAGGTCGGGAGACCCAGTACTTC.